The rows below give T cell receptor beta chains drawn from one sample of a study of PD-1 blockade in mismatch repair-deficient tumors. Using immunoSEQ multiplex PCR, the repertoire was profiled, and TCRdb retains in-frame clones only, with some absent. Of over 20,000 clones detected, 83% appear once; the ten largest clones hold around 20%. Sample: peripheral blood, taken 12 weeks after starting pembrolizumab. The source of these receptors is an adult with mismatch repair-deficient cancer. The CDR3 runs from the conserved cysteine through the conserved F or W. The order of the fields is D gene, J gene, clone size, V gene, CDR3 protein, CDR3 DNA. The D gene is left open where the match is weak. For some rows the clone size is stated as once, few or many, or as a class when expanded; others skip it.

TRBD1,TRBJ2-7,.,TRBV27,CASSLSVTGDYEQYF,TGTGCCAGCAGTTTATCGGTGACAGGGGATTACGAGCAGTACTTC
.,TRBJ2-3,.,TRBV6-4,CASSDSASGTQYF,TGTGCCAGCAGTGACTCCGCCTCTGGTACGCAGTATTTT
TRBD1,TRBJ1-5,.,TRBV10-3,CAISQGQIYGNQPQHF,TGTGCCATCAGTCAGGGACAGATCTATGGCAATCAGCCCCAGCATTTT
.,TRBJ1-1,.,TRBV10-3,CAISENYQEAFF,TGTGCCATCAGTGAGAATTACCAAGAAGCTTTCTTT
TRBD2,TRBJ2-7,.,TRBV27,CASSLTGGLYEQYF,TGTGCCAGCAGTTTAACGGGAGGGCTTTACGAGCAGTACTTC
TRBD1,TRBJ2-7,.,TRBV29-1,CSVAGQVTYEQYF,TGCAGCGTTGCAGGACAGGTGACCTACGAGCAGTACTTC
.,TRBJ1-3,.,TRBV13,CASERPSSGNTIYF,TGTGCCAGCGAGCGTCCGAGCTCTGGAAACACCATATATTTT
TRBD2,TRBJ2-1,once,TRBV6-5,CASSRWTSGRNEQFF,TGTGCCAGCAGTCGATGGACTAGCGGGAGGAATGAGCAGTTCTTC
.,TRBJ2-5,.,TRBV29-1,CSVERQASGETQYF,TGCAGCGTTGAAAGGCAGGCCTCGGGAGAGACCCAGTACTTC
TRBD2,TRBJ2-7,once,TRBV28,CASSLSGVSSYEQYF,TGTGCCAGCAGCCTCAGCGGGGTCAGCTCCTACGAGCAGTACTTC
.,TRBJ1-2,.,TRBV14,CASSQDLSRQYGYTF,TGTGCCAGCAGCCAAGACTTATCCCGTCAGTATGGCTACACCTTC
.,TRBJ1-1,.,TRBV29-1,CSVVLTEAFF,TGCAGCGTTGTTCTCACTGAAGCTTTCTTT
TRBD1,TRBJ2-3,.,TRBV30,CAWSKTGADTQYF,TGTGCCTGGTCCAAGACAGGGGCAGATACGCAGTATTTT
.,TRBJ2-7,.,TRBV5-5,CASSWNHQADREGYEQYF,TGTGCCAGCAGCTGGAACCATCAAGCGGACAGGGAGGGCTACGAGCAGTACTTC
.,TRBJ1-1,once,TRBV5-1,CASSSRGDTEAFF,TGCGCCAGCAGCTCCAGGGGTGACACTGAAGCTTTCTTT
.,TRBJ2-3,.,TRBV6-5,CASRDPTSFAQYF,TGTGCCAGCAGGGACCCGACTAGTTTTGCGCAGTATTTT
.,TRBJ1-6,.,TRBV7-2,CASSLARTSARSPLHF,TGTGCCAGCAGCTTAGCTCGGACGAGTGCAAGGTCACCCCTCCACTTT
TRBD1,TRBJ1-2,.,TRBV5-1,CASSLRTGRDGYTF,TGCGCCAGCAGCTTGAGGACAGGGAGGGATGGCTACACCTTC
TRBD1,TRBJ1-1,.,TRBV13,CASWRSRLGGETLARRTEAFF,TGTGCCAGCTGGCGATCGAGGTTAGGGGGCGAAACGCTGGCCCGCCGCACTGAAGCTTTCTTT
.,TRBJ2-2,.,TRBV9,CASSLVTGELFF,TGTGCCAGCAGCCTAGTGACCGGGGAGCTGTTTTTT
.,TRBJ2-7,once,TRBV30,CAWSRLFLLSYEQYF,TGTGCCTGGAGCCGTCTGTTTCTCCTATCCTACGAGCAGTACTTC
TRBD1,TRBJ2-1,.,TRBV28,CASSLRDRVRRNYYNEQFF,TGTGCCAGCAGTTTAAGGGACAGGGTTAGGAGGAACTACTACAATGAGCAGTTCTTC
.,TRBJ1-1,.,TRBV18,CASSPTSNTEAFF,TGTGCCAGCTCACCTACTTCGAACACTGAAGCTTTCTTT
TRBD1,TRBJ2-5,.,TRBV7-2,CASSQGQGMETQYF,TGTGCCAGCAGCCAAGGACAGGGAATGGAGACCCAGTACTTC
.,TRBJ2-7,.,TRBV2,CASSQTGGSYEQYF,TGTGCCAGCAGTCAAACCGGAGGCTCCTACGAGCAGTACTTC
TRBD2,TRBJ2-1,.,TRBV9,CASSATAGLAAYNEQFF,TGTGCCAGCAGCGCTACGGCGGGCCTAGCGGCCTACAATGAGCAGTTCTTC
TRBD1,TRBJ1-5,few,TRBV12-5,CASGLAGGGQPQHF,TGTGCTAGTGGTTTAGCAGGGGGCGGTCAGCCCCAGCATTTT
TRBD2,TRBJ2-7,.,TRBV5-6,CASSPRDLADYEQYF,TGTGCCAGCAGCCCCCGGGATCTAGCGGACTACGAGCAGTACTTC
.,TRBJ1-5,.,TRBV28,CASSLGTRQLGVGNQPQHF,TGTGCCAGCAGTTTAGGAACCCGTCAGCTCGGGGTTGGCAATCAGCCCCAGCATTTT
TRBD2,TRBJ2-1,.,TRBV27,CASSPRLARYNEQFF,TGTGCCAGCAGTCCGCGACTAGCGCGATACAATGAGCAGTTCTTC
.,TRBJ1-1,.,TRBV5-5,CASSFDTNTEAFF,TGTGCCAGCAGCTTTGACACGAACACTGAAGCTTTCTTT
.,TRBJ2-2,.,TRBV6-5,CASSYSAGLNTGELFF,TGTGCCAGCAGTTACTCGGCAGGCTTGAACACCGGGGAGCTGTTTTTT
TRBD1,TRBJ2-5,.,TRBV30,CAWTPGQGVQETQYF,TGTGCCTGGACTCCGGGACAGGGGGTTCAAGAGACCCAGTACTTC
.,TRBJ2-5,.,TRBV10-1,CASSEGRDGGQYF,TGCGCCAGCAGTGAGGGCCGAGATGGAGGCCAGTACTTC
TRBD1,TRBJ2-1,.,TRBV9,CASSVAGGSEQFF,TGTGCCAGCAGCGTTGCAGGGGGCAGTGAGCAGTTCTTC
.,TRBJ2-2,.,TRBV19,CASSPLTGWNTGELFF,TGTGCCAGTAGTCCCCTGACAGGCTGGAACACCGGGGAGCTGTTTTTT
.,TRBJ2-5,once,TRBV10-2,CASKGGVYQETQYF,TGCGCCAGCAAAGGGGGGGTATACCAAGAGACCCAGTACTTC
.,TRBJ1-1,.,TRBV7-6,CASTLEAGGNTEAFF,TGTGCCAGCACCCTAGAGGCCGGCGGGAACACTGAAGCTTTCTTT
TRBD2,TRBJ2-3,.,TRBV27,CASSFSLGLAASTDTQYF,TGTGCCAGCAGTTTCTCGCTCGGTCTAGCGGCCAGCACAGATACGCAGTATTTT
TRBD1,TRBJ2-1,.,TRBV19,CASSILGGQAWNEQFF,TGTGCCAGTAGTATATTGGGGGGACAGGCATGGAATGAGCAGTTCTTC
TRBD2,TRBJ2-1,.,TRBV19,CASTTGTTSYNEQFF,TGTGCCAGTACGACCGGGACTACCTCCTACAATGAGCAGTTCTTC
TRBD2,TRBJ2-1,.,TRBV30,CAWSVLRLAVFF,TGTGCCTGGAGTGTACTACGACTAGCGGTTTTCTTC
.,TRBJ2-2,.,TRBV6-5,CASSSELSGELFF,TGTGCCAGCAGTAGCGAACTGAGCGGGGAGCTGTTTTTT
TRBD1,TRBJ1-5,few,TRBV6-1,CASSEWDREGNQPQHF,TGTGCCAGCAGTGAATGGGACAGGGAGGGCAATCAGCCCCAGCATTTT
TRBD2,TRBJ2-1,.,TRBV30,CAWSYPGLAGGREQFF,TGTGCCTGGAGTTACCCGGGACTAGCGGGAGGTAGAGAGCAGTTCTTC
.,TRBJ2-3,.,TRBV18,CASSRGLGTDTQYF,TGTGCCAGCTCACGCGGGCTAGGCACAGATACGCAGTATTTT
TRBD1,TRBJ2-1,.,TRBV29-1,CSVEQGAYNEQFF,TGCAGCGTTGAACAGGGGGCCTACAATGAGCAGTTCTTC
TRBD1,TRBJ1-5,.,TRBV18,CASPGTDPFDSNQPQHF,TGTGCCAGCCCAGGGACAGATCCCTTCGATAGCAATCAGCCCCAGCATTTT
.,TRBJ1-1,.,TRBV25-1,CASSGPGRQAVTEAFF,TGTGCCAGCAGTGGGCCGGGCCGACAGGCGGTCACTGAAGCTTTCTTT
TRBD1,TRBJ2-2,.,TRBV7-6,CASSLGQGHTGELFF,TGTGCCAGCAGCTTAGGACAGGGGCACACCGGGGAGCTGTTTTTT
.,TRBJ1-1,.,TRBV4-2,CASSQSTTWGGTEAFF,TGTGCCAGCAGCCAAAGCACCACCTGGGGGGGCACTGAAGCTTTCTTT
.,TRBJ2-7,.,TRBV6-4,CASSDDSPYEQYF,TGTGCCAGCAGTGACGACTCCCCCTACGAGCAGTACTTC
.,TRBJ2-7,.,TRBV4-1,CASSLTGYEQYF,TGCGCCAGCAGCCTGACAGGCTACGAGCAGTACTTC
.,TRBJ2-3,.,TRBV4-3,CASSQDFASSTDTQYF,TGCGCCAGCAGCCAAGACTTCGCGTCTAGCACAGATACGCAGTATTTT
.,TRBJ2-5,.,TRBV6-1,CASSEARVQQETQYF,TGTGCCAGCAGTGAAGCGAGGGTACAGCAAGAGACCCAGTACTTC